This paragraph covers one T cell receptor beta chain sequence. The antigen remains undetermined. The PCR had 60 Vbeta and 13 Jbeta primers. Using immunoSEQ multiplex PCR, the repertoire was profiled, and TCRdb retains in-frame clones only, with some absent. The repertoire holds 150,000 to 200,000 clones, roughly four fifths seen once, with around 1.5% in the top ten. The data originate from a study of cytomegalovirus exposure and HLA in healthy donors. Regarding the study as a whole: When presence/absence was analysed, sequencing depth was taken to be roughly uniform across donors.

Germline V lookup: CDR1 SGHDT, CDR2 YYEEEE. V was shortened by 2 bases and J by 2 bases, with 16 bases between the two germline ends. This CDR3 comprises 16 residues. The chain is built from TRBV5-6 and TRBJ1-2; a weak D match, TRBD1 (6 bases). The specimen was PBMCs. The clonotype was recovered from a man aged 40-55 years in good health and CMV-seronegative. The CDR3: CASSLQGLLPNYGYTF. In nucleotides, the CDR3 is TGTGCCAGCAGCTTACAGGGTCTGCTGCCAAACTATGGCTACACCTTC.